The 20 T cell receptor beta chains below come from one sample, sequenced in a study of T cell responses to AZD1222 COVID-19 vaccine. Method: immunoSEQ multiplex PCR; TCRdb's copy keeps in-frame clones and lacks some. The sample shows about 120,000 clones, roughly 92% of them seen only once. The sequencing here drew on peripheral blood, taken on day 0 of AZD1222 vaccination. All receptors come from an adult in good health.

The chain couples TRBV6-5 to TRBJ2-2; D is perhaps TRBD1 or TRBD2 (5 bases each). V was cut by 11 bases and J by 5 bases, with 15 bases left in between. The CDR3 runs to 13 residues. The V gene's germline CDR1 is MNHEY and CDR2 SVGAGI. CDR3 in amino acids: CAYRDRETGELFF. The CDR3 DNA is TGTGCCTACCGGGACCGGGAAACCGGGGAGCTGTTTTTT.

This rearrangement joins TRBV7-9 to TRBJ1-3, with D maybe TRBD1 (5 bases). Germline CDR1 and CDR2: SEHNR and FQNEAQ (reference sequence). Trimming took 1 base from V and 2 from J, leaving 12 bases between them. This CDR3 has 16 amino acids. The CDR3 sequence is CASSLGHGGPGNTIYF. The CDR3 DNA reads as TGTGCCAGCAGCTTAGGACACGGGGGACCTGGAAACACCATATATTTT.

CDR3 in DNA: TGTGCCAGCAGCCAAGAAGGCGGGCCTATCTCTGGAAACACCATATATTTT. Translating it yields CASSQEGGPISGNTIYF. This chain joins TRBV3-1 (or the pseudogene TRBV3-2) and TRBJ1-3, with unresolved D. In germline, CDR1 is LGHDT, CDR2 YNNKEL (reference sequence). The CDR3 sequence is 17 residues long. The V and J ends lost 0 bases and 0 bases respectively, with 12 bases between them.

The V gene is TRBV10-3, the J gene TRBJ1-2, with no clear D. Germline V gene lookup returns CDR1 ENHRY and CDR2 SYGVKD. Trimming removed 2 bases from V and 4 bases from J, with 14 bases in between. This CDR3 has 15 residues. CDR3 loop: CAISEDTTRAYGYTF. CDR3 nucleotide sequence: TGTGCCATCAGTGAGGATACCACGAGGGCCTATGGCTACACCTTC.

This clone was seen a single time. The V and J genes are TRBV7-8 and TRBJ2-7, with unresolved D. Trimming took 5 bases from V and 0 from J, leaving 8 bases between them. Germline CDR1 SGHVS, CDR2 FQNEAQ. This CDR3 spans 13 amino acids. This CDR3 reads CASSKQVSYEQYV. The DNA for the CDR3 is TGTGCCAGCAGCAAACAAGTCTCCTACGAGCAGTACGTC.

This clone was detected a few times. The chain employs TRBV14 and TRBJ1-2, with D uncertain. The CDR3 covers 13 residues. CDR1 is SGHDN, CDR2 FVKESK, per germline. V lost 6 bases, J lost 4 bases, and 12 bases lay in between. Here the CDR3 reads CASRPDGVYGYTF. The CDR3 nucleotides read TGTGCCAGCAGGCCGGACGGAGTCTATGGCTACACCTTC.

The CDR3 nucleotides read TGTGCCAGCAGTCCCGGGCCTTATAGCAATCAGCCCCAGCATTTT. This translates into CASSPGPYSNQPQHF. The chain couples TRBV27 to TRBJ1-5; D is unresolved. Germline assignment: CDR1 MNHEY and CDR2 SMNVEV (reference sequence). V lost 5 bases to trimming and J lost 0 bases, with 11 bases between them. The CDR3 consists of 15 residues.

V and J are TRBV1 and TRBJ2-7; no DNA check was done on the table's D call, TRBD2. TRBV1 is a listed pseudogene. The CDR3 loop spans 17 amino acids. CDR3 nucleotides: TGCACCAGCAGCCATCGTGATAGCGGGATGGGAAACTACGAGCAGTACGTC. Translated, it gives CTSSHRDSGMGNYEQYV.

The chain links TRBV27 to TRBJ2-2, with 8 bases lining up with TRBD1. This CDR3 contains 14 residues. Germline loops: CDR1 MNHEY, CDR2 SMNVEV (reference sequence). The V and J ends lost 5 bases and 7 bases, in that order; junction bases with no gene match: 6. This CDR3 reads CASSPDRANGELFF. The CDR3 region has the DNA TGTGCCAGCAGTCCGGACAGGGCCAACGGGGAGCTGTTTTTT.

The chain has TRBV24-1 and TRBJ1-2; TRBD1 matches 7 bases. Germline V CDR1 and CDR2: KGHDR, SFDVKD. J gave up 2 bases and V 4 bases, and 3 bases lay outside the gene matches. The CDR3 consists of 14 residues. CDR3 region: CATSDLGQNYGYTF. CDR3 nucleotide sequence: TGTGCCACCAGTGACCTGGGACAGAACTATGGCTACACCTTC.

The V gene is TRBV6-6, the J gene TRBJ1-2; 8 bases are a match to TRBD1. J was trimmed by 5 bases and V by 6 bases; bases with no gene match: 14. CDR3 length: 16 amino acids. Per the germline V gene, CDR1 is MNHNY and CDR2 is SVGAGI (reference sequence). This chain's CDR3 is CASSQKDREPFYGYTF. For the CDR3, the DNA is TGTGCCAGCAGCCAAAAGGACAGGGAACCTTTTTATGGCTACACCTTC.

The V call is TRBV9, the J call TRBJ2-2; no reliable D call. V lost 0 bases and J lost 1, with 10 bases in between. Per germline, CDR1 SGDLS and CDR2 YYNGEE. The CDR3 runs to 16 residues. The CDR3: CASSVGPNLNTGELFF. The CDR3 bases are TGTGCCAGCAGCGTAGGACCCAACCTGAACACCGGGGAGCTGTTTTTT.

V is TRBV7-8 and J is TRBJ1-1, with 8 bases identical to TRBD1. After removal of 1 base from V and 13 bases from J, the junction contained 17 bases not matched to a gene. The germline V gene has CDR1 SGHVS and CDR2 FQNEAQ. This CDR3 is 16 amino acids long. The chain's CDR3 is CASSLGVGHRGIGGFF. In nucleotides, the CDR3 is TGTGCCAGCAGCTTAGGGGTGGGTCACAGGGGGATAGGCGGTTTCTTT.

There are a few counts of this clone. The chain joins TRBV18 to TRBJ1-6, with a tentative D call TRBD1 (5 bases). V lost 4 bases and J 0 bases, leaving 22 bases between the germline ends. The CDR3 loop spans 20 amino acids. Per germline, CDR1 KGHSH and CDR2 LQKENI. The CDR3 nucleotides read TGTGCCAGCTCACTTTATCACGTCGGGGGGTTAAGCTCCTATAATTCACCCCTCCACTTT. This encodes CASSLYHVGGLSSYNSPLHF.

The rearrangement joins TRBV5-1 to TRBJ1-3; D remains unclear. This CDR3 has 14 amino acids. From germline, CDR1 is SGHRS and CDR2 YFSETQ. V dropped 4 bases and J dropped 8 bases, with 16 bases sitting between them. The CDR3 loop is CASSPRTAGDTIYF. The CDR3 coding sequence is TGCGCCAGCAGCCCCCGGACTGCCGGGGACACCATATATTTT.

The chain links TRBV4-3 to TRBJ2-1; D gene uncertain. Germline CDR1 LGHNA, CDR2 YSLEER. Trimming left V 0 bases short and J 0 bases short, with 9 bases between. The CDR3 sequence is 16 residues long. This CDR3 is CASSQEMGRSYNEQFF. The CDR3 DNA sequence: TGCGCCAGCAGCCAAGAGATGGGCCGCTCCTACAATGAGCAGTTCTTC.

The genes are TRBV7-2 and TRBJ2-1; 10 bases align to TRBD2. The J segment lost 7 bases and the V segment lost 4 bases, leaving 10 bases of the junction unmatched. The CDR3 has 16 residues. Germline V gene data show CDR1 as SGHTA and CDR2 as FQGNSA. CDR3 bases: TGTGCCAGCAGCTCTACTAGGACTAGCGGATTTAATGAGCAGTTCTTC. Translation gives CASSSTRTSGFNEQFF.

This clone appeared once. The chain carries TRBV5-1 and TRBJ2-2; 7 bases are shared with TRBD1. Germline CDR1 reads SGHRS; CDR2 reads YFSETQ. This CDR3 contains 18 residues. V lost 5 bases, J lost 0 bases, and 13 bases stayed unmatched. For the CDR3, the DNA is TGCGCCAGCAGGTTTACGTACAGGGGCTCGGCGAACACCGGGGAGCTGTTTTTT. Translating it yields CASRFTYRGSANTGELFF. Combining the CDR3 with reference TRBV5-1 and TRBJ2-2 gives the whole variable domain KAGVTQTPRYLIKTRGQQVTLSCSPISGHRSVSWYQQTPGQGLQFLFEYFSETQRNKGNFPGRFSGRQFSNSRSEMNVSTLELGDSALYLCASRFTYRGSANTGELFFGEGSRLTVL.

The chain links TRBV11-2 to TRBJ2-3; no firm D call. CDR3 size: 15 residues. Looked up from germline, CDR1 is SGHAT and CDR2 is FQNNGV. The V gene lost 1 base and the J gene lost 4 bases, with 12 bases spanning the gap. This CDR3 reads CASSLGGPGPDTQYF. The CDR3, as DNA: TGTGCCAGCAGCTTAGGAGGACCAGGACCAGATACGCAGTATTTT.

The chain has TRBV5-1 and TRBJ1-5; D is perhaps TRBD1 (6 bases). From germline, CDR1 is SGHRS and CDR2 YFSETQ. There are 16 residues in the CDR3. Trimming stripped 0 bases from V and 2 bases from J, with 12 bases between. CDR3 loop: CASSLDRGGGNQPQHF. CDR3 nucleotides: TGCGCCAGCAGCTTGGATAGGGGGGGCGGCAATCAGCCCCAGCATTTT.